This TCR beta chain was recovered during a study of cytomegalovirus exposure and HLA in healthy donors. The CDR3 is made up of 14 amino acids. Germline V gene lookup returns CDR1 SQVTM and CDR2 ANQGSEA. V gave up 5 bases and J gave up 0 bases, with 10 bases separating them. Amplification used 60 Vbeta primers and 13 Jbeta primers. The data were produced by immunoSEQ multiplex PCR, yet TCRdb's version contains in-frame clones alone and is incomplete. The sample records 120,000 to 150,000 clones, 79% being singletons. This TCR derives from a female donor in good health and CMV-seronegative. The specimen sequenced was PBMCs. This chain connects TRBV29-1 to TRBJ1-4; D remains ambiguous. In DNA form, the CDR3 reads TGCAGCGTTAAGGACGGGACAACTAATGAAAAACTGTTTTTT. It codes for CSVKDGTTNEKLFF.